This TCR beta chain was retrieved from a study of cytomegalovirus exposure and HLA in healthy donors. Study-wide results and caveats: A missense variant in DCLRE1C was later tied to TCR beta V- and J-gene trimming.

As for this clone: Its antigen is not identified.

Trimming at V came to 5 bases and at J to 3 bases, leaving 15 bases not matched to a gene. The CDR3 covers 17 residues. From germline, CDR1 is SEHNR and CDR2 FQNEAQ (reference sequence). PCR employed 60 Vbeta and 13 Jbeta primers. TCRdb keeps only in-frame clones here, not all; method: immunoSEQ multiplex PCR. Of roughly 99,000 clones detected, about 80% appear once; the ten largest clones hold about 3.6%. The V call is TRBV7-9, the J call TRBJ1-1; 7 bases fit TRBD1. The receptor comes from a male donor in good health and CMV-seropositive. Material: PBMCs. CDR3 region: CASSEPRTGLADTEAFF. CDR3 coding DNA: TGTGCCAGCAGCGAACCCCGGACAGGCCTGGCGGACACTGAAGCTTTCTTT.